These 18 T cell receptor beta chains originate from one sample sequenced in a study of blood T cell repertoires in COVID-19. The data were produced by immunoSEQ multiplex PCR, yet TCRdb's version contains in-frame clones alone and is incomplete. The repertoire holds 88,000 or so clones, 85% to 90% seen once, with under 1.5% in the top ten. The sample was PBMCs or T cells enriched from blood (not recorded which). The receptors here all came from a woman aged 50 to 60 with acute COVID-19.

The chain uses TRBV18 and TRBJ2-5; D is ambiguous. Trimming removed 1 base at V and 2 bases at J, with 11 bases between. The CDR3 contains 15 residues. Per the germline V gene, CDR1 is KGHSH and CDR2 is LQKENI. CDR3 sequence: CASSPRVGRQETQYF. For the CDR3, the DNA is TGTGCCAGCTCACCACGGGTCGGCAGGCAAGAGACCCAGTACTTC.

The chain joins TRBV6-5 to TRBJ2-6, with D tentatively TRBD2 (5 bases). The CDR3 is made up of 16 amino acids. Germline CDR1 reads MNHEY; CDR2 reads SVGAGI. V lost 2 bases, J lost 3 bases, and 11 bases lay in between. The CDR3 bases are TGTGCCAGCAGTTACAATGAGGGAAGTGGGGCCAACGTCCTGACTTTC. It encodes CASSYNEGSGANVLTF.

The chain recombines TRBV11-2 with TRBJ2-2, with a weak D call TRBD2 (5 bases). Trimming took 7 bases from V and 7 from J, leaving 7 bases between them. The germline CDR1 and CDR2 sequences are SGHAT and FQNNGV. The CDR3 is made up of 11 amino acids. The CDR3 DNA follows: TGTGCCAGCACGGGGTTCGGGGAGCTGTTTTTT. It codes for CASTGFGELFF. The whole variable domain, filled in from reference TRBV11-2 and TRBJ2-2, reads EAGVAQSPRYKIIEKRQSVAFWCNPISGHATLYWYQQILGQGPKLLIQFQNNGVVDDSQLPKDRFSAERLKGVDSTLKIQPAKLEDSAVYLCASTGFGELFFGEGSRLTVL.

V gene TRBV11-1 combines with J gene TRBJ2-1; tentative D call: TRBD1 (7 bases). CDR3 length: 13 residues. Germline loops: CDR1 SGHAT, CDR2 FQDESV (reference sequence). Trimming pared 8 bases from V and 9 bases from J, leaving 17 bases between. This chain's CDR3 is CASAGMTGIEQFF. The CDR3 bases are TGTGCCAGCGCGGGAATGACAGGGATTGAGCAGTTCTTC. The complete variable domain, with remaining parts taken from reference TRBV11-1 and TRBJ2-1, reads EAEVAQSPRYKITEKSQAVAFWCDPISGHATLYWYRQILGQGPELLVQFQDESVVDDSQLPKDRFSAERLKGVDSTLKIQPAELGDSAMYLCASAGMTGIEQFFGPGTRLTVL.

The gene calls are TRBV11-2 and TRBJ2-7; TRBD1 aligns across 9 bases. CDR1 and CDR2 from the germline V gene are SGHAT and FQNNGV. This CDR3 comprises 15 residues. Trimming removed 5 bases from V and 7 bases from J; junction bases left unmatched: 12. CDR3 amino acids: CASSTEGQGFGEQYF. CDR3 nucleotide sequence: TGTGCCAGCAGCACAGAAGGACAGGGGTTTGGGGAGCAGTACTTC.

The genes are TRBV4-2 and TRBJ2-7; 7 nucleotides align to TRBD1. Germline V gives CDR1 LGHNA, CDR2 YNFKEQ. This CDR3 spans 17 amino acids. The ends lost 4 bases at V and 6 bases at J; junction bases unmatched: 18. The CDR3 DNA reads TGTGCCAGCAGCCCCAGACAAACCGGGACAGTTAGGCCCGAGCAGTACTTC. It translates to CASSPRQTGTVRPEQYF.

The chain carries TRBV2 and TRBJ2-7; TRBD1 is a possible D gene (7 bases). Trimming cost V 4 bases and J 4 bases, with 14 bases left between them. The germline CDR1 and CDR2 sequences are SNHLY and FYNNEI. This CDR3 region has 14 residues. The CDR3 region has the DNA TGTGCCAGCAGTGCCCAGGGGGGCGCGTACGAGCAGTACTTC. This gives the protein CASSAQGGAYEQYF.

The rearrangement links TRBV30 to TRBJ1-6; possible D gene TRBD1, 5 bases. Trimming pared 3 bases from V and 9 bases from J, leaving 21 bases between. This CDR3 region has 16 residues. Germline CDR1 is GTSNPN and CDR2 is SVGIG (reference sequence). The CDR3: CAWRTPPVAGISPLHF. The CDR3 DNA follows: TGTGCCTGGAGGACGCCCCCGGTGGCAGGGATTTCACCCCTCCACTTT.

The V and J genes are TRBV2 and TRBJ2-3, with 7 bases matching TRBD2. Germline assignment: CDR1 SNHLY and CDR2 FYNNEI. The CDR3 totals 15 residues. Losses at the gene ends were 6 bases for V and 1 base for J; bases not matched to a gene: 7. The CDR3 nucleotides are TGTGCCAGCAGGTTACTAGCGTCCCGCACAGATACGCAGTATTTT. Protein product: CASRLLASRTDTQYF.

In this sample, this clone turned up once. The CDR3 bases are TGTGCCAGCAGCTTGGAAAGCGGGAGCTCCTACAATGAGCAGTTCTTC. Translation: CASSLESGSSYNEQFF. This sequence joins TRBV7-2 and TRBJ2-1; 8 bases are shared with TRBD2. From germline, CDR1 is SGHTA and CDR2 FQGNSA. Germline trimming cut 3 bases from V and 0 bases from J; bases unmatched to any gene: 4. CDR3 length equals 16 residues.

The chain joins TRBV6-1 to TRBJ1-2, with D possibly TRBD1 on 5 matching bases. Trimming pared 0 bases from V and 2 bases from J, leaving 13 bases between. From germline, CDR1 is MNHNS and CDR2 SASEGT. The CDR3 is 16 residues long. The chain's CDR3 is CASSEASVGPNYGYTF. In DNA, the CDR3 is TGTGCCAGCAGTGAAGCTTCCGTGGGGCCCAACTATGGCTACACCTTC.

This clone was seen once. This chain joins TRBV4-1 and TRBJ2-3; 8 bases match TRBD2. This CDR3 is built from 16 residues. Trimming cost V 8 bases and J 3 bases; bases outside gene matches: 13. Looked up from germline, CDR1 is MGHRA and CDR2 is YSYEKL. CDR3 amino acids: CASSPVIAGITDTQYF. The CDR3 DNA reads TGCGCCAGCTCCCCCGTGATAGCGGGGATTACAGATACGCAGTATTTT.

The chain links TRBV6-5 to TRBJ1-2; D perhaps matches TRBD1 (6 bases). CDR3 size: 14 residues. Germline V gene data show CDR1 as MNHEY and CDR2 as SVGAGI. V dropped 6 bases and J dropped 7 bases, with 18 bases sitting between them. Written as DNA, the CDR3 is TGTGCCAGCAGCTTCCAATACAGGGAATCTGGCTACACCTTC. This sequence encodes CASSFQYRESGYTF.

The V gene is TRBV5-1, the J gene TRBJ2-3; 11 positions match TRBD1. The CDR3 is 15 residues long. Trimming removed 3 bases from V and 4 bases from J; junction bases left unmatched: 4. CDR1 is SGHRS, CDR2 YFSETQ, per germline. The CDR3 bases are TGCGCCAGCAGCTCGGGACAGGGGGGTGCAGATACGCAGTATTTT. Its translation: CASSSGQGGADTQYF.

The V and J genes are TRBV14 and TRBJ2-3, with a weak D call TRBD1 (5 bases). The CDR3 totals 13 residues. CDR1 SGHDN and CDR2 FVKESK come from the germline V gene. Trimming took 4 bases from V and 6 from J, leaving 11 bases between them. The CDR3 is CASSPRERDTQYF. For the CDR3, the DNA is TGTGCCAGCAGCCCCAGGGAAAGGGATACGCAGTATTTT. The full variable domain, in which reference TRBV14 and TRBJ2-3 provide the parts outside the CDR3, is EAGVTQFPSHSVIEKGQTVTLRCDPISGHDNLYWYRRVMGKEIKFLLHFVKESKQDESGMPNNRFLAERTGGTYSTLKVQPAELEDSGVYFCASSPRERDTQYFGPGTRLTVL.

The chain links TRBV30 to TRBJ2-7; D is undetermined. Trimming shortened V by 8 bases and J by 6 bases, and 14 bases separated the two germline ends. Germline CDR1 and CDR2: GTSNPN and SVGIG (reference sequence). The CDR3 length is 11 residues. The CDR3 here is CAGRHSPEQYF. The CDR3 DNA sequence: TGTGCCGGTAGACACTCTCCCGAGCAGTACTTC.

The CDR3, as DNA: TGTGCCAGCGGGGGCCTAAGAGGCGGAGAAAAACTGTTTTTT. Protein: CASGGLRGGEKLFF. The chain recombines TRBV2 with TRBJ1-4; D is perhaps TRBD1 (6 bases). Trimming left V 8 bases short and J 8 bases short, with 18 bases between. In germline, CDR1 is SNHLY, CDR2 FYNNEI. The CDR3 has 14 residues.

The chain is built from TRBV4-3 and TRBJ2-1; the match to TRBD2 covers 8 bases. CDR1 is LGHNA, CDR2 YSLEER, per germline. This CDR3 is 17 amino acids long. Trimming at V came to 0 bases and at J to 1 base, leaving 5 bases not matched to a gene. CDR3 sequence (DNA): TGCGCCAGCAGCCAAGATCGTGCGGGAGGATCCTACAATGAGCAGTTCTTC. Translation: CASSQDRAGGSYNEQFF.